The clone carrying this T cell receptor beta chain was seen many times. Germline lookup yields CDR1 LGHNA and CDR2 YSLEER. Trimming pared 3 bases from V and 8 bases from J, leaving 19 bases between. This CDR3 has 15 amino acids. TCRdb independently ran MiXCR on the RT-PCR reads; one entry per CDR3 protein. The sample consists of about 680,000 distinct CDR3 sequences, over 12% of them appearing once. Sequenced material: memory CD4+ T cells from blood. The source of this sequence is a female donor in good health, serving as a healthy control. The chain couples TRBV4-3 to TRBJ1-2; D possibly corresponds to TRBD1 (6 bases). The CDR3 sequence is CASSHQRTGPGGYTF. The CDR3 nucleotides read TGCGCCAGCAGCCATCAACGTACAGGGCCGGGGGGCTACACCTTC.